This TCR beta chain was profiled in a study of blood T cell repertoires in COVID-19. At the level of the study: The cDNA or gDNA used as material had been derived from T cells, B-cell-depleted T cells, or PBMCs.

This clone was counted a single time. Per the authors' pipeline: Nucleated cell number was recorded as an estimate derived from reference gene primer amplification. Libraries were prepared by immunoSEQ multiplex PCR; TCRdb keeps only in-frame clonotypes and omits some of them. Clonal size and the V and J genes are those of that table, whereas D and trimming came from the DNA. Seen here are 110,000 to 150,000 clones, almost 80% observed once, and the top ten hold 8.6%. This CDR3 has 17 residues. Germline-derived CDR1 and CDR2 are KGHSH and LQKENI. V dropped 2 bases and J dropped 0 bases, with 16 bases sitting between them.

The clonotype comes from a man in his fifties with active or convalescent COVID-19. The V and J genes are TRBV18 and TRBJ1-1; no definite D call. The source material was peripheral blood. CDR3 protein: CASSPGRRSAVNTEAFF. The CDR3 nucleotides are TGTGCCAGCTCACCAGGTAGGCGGTCGGCTGTGAACACTGAAGCTTTCTTT.